A single sample gave rise to the 10 T cell receptor beta chains below, sequenced in a study of T-cell memory formation after mild COVID-19. TCRdb used MiXCR to reprocess the 5' RACE reads, holding one entry per CDR3 protein. The repertoire consists of roughly 450,000 distinct CDR3 sequences, with roughly 20% occurring once and the leading ten covering 9% to 15%. The sequenced sample consisted of PBMCs or a T cell subset sorted from them (not recorded which). Source of these receptors: an adult woman who had mild COVID-19 (a few samples of this study predate the infection). Cell type and time point are not known.

The rearrangement joins TRBV24-1 to TRBJ2-1; the D gene is possibly TRBD2 (5 bases). V was cut by 3 bases and J by 8 bases, with 13 bases left in between. This CDR3 contains 14 residues. CDR1 is KGHDR, CDR2 SFDVKD, per germline. The CDR3 spells CATSDLDAADEQFF. The DNA of the CDR3 is TGTGCCACCAGTGATCTGGACGCAGCGGATGAGCAGTTCTTC.

This chain connects TRBV27 to TRBJ1-6; D unresolved. Deletions cut 8 bases from V and 0 bases from J, with 14 bases between. The CDR3 consists of 16 residues. Germline CDR1 MNHEY, CDR2 SMNVEV (reference sequence). This CDR3 is CASATALSSYNSPLHF. For the CDR3, the DNA is TGTGCCAGCGCCACAGCCCTTAGCTCCTATAATTCACCCCTCCACTTT.

This clonotype was recorded a few times. V usage is TRBV9 and J usage is TRBJ2-3; D uncertain. Trimming shortened V by 4 bases and J by 2 bases, and 8 bases separated the two germline ends. Germline CDR1 SGDLS, CDR2 YYNGEE. CDR3 length: 13 residues. In DNA form, the CDR3 reads TGTGCCAGCAGCCTCCGCACCACAGATACGCAGTATTTT. This gives the protein CASSLRTTDTQYF.

The sample holds a few counts of this clonotype. The V call is TRBV6-5, the J call TRBJ2-7; D is possibly TRBD2 (6 bases). Per the germline V gene, CDR1 is MNHEY and CDR2 is SVGAGI. The V end was cut by 6 bases, the J end by 5 bases, with 14 bases between. The CDR3 runs to 13 residues. The CDR3 protein is CASRGRRGNEQYF. As DNA, the CDR3 is TGTGCCAGCAGGGGACGGCGGGGCAACGAGCAGTACTTC.

This clonotype has just a few counts. The J gene is TRBJ1-4, the V gene TRBV9, with 9 bases identical to TRBD1. The germline V gene has CDR1 SGDLS and CDR2 YYNGEE. V dropped 4 bases and J dropped 5; count of bases not matched to a gene: 6. CDR3 length: 15 amino acids. In DNA, the CDR3 is TGTGCCAGCAGCCCCAGGGACAGGGCGAATGAAAAACTGTTTTTT. This sequence encodes CASSPRDRANEKLFF. The full variable domain, with the rest looked up from reference TRBV9 and TRBJ1-4, is DSGVTQTPKHLITATGQRVTLRCSPRSGDLSVYWYQQSLDQGLQFLIQYYNGEERAKGNILERFSAQQFPDLHSELNLSSLELGDSALYFCASSPRDRANEKLFFGSGTQLSVL.

This clonotype was recorded at least ten times. The CDR3: CASSSGGGNEQFF. DNA of the CDR3: TGTGCCAGCAGTAGCGGGGGGGGTAATGAGCAGTTCTTC. The V and J genes are TRBV12-3 or TRBV12-4 and TRBJ2-1; 10 bases line up with TRBD2. The CDR3 has 13 residues. V trimming: 5 bases; J trimming: 7 bases; junction bases outside the gene matches: 2.

The genes are TRBV24-1 and TRBJ2-5; D possibly matches TRBD1 or TRBD2 (6 bases each). The V end was cut by 4 bases, the J end by 4 bases, with 18 bases between. The CDR3 covers 16 residues. CDR1 is KGHDR, CDR2 SFDVKD, per germline. In DNA, the CDR3 is TGTGCCACCAGTGACTCAGGGACAAACGGGAGAGAGACCCAGTACTTC. It specifies CATSDSGTNGRETQYF.

This clonotype appeared a few times. The chain is built from TRBV6-1 and TRBJ2-1; 10 bases are shared with TRBD2. This CDR3 spans 18 amino acids. The trim removed 0 bases at V and 2 bases at J, leaving 7 bases unmatched. The germline V gene encodes CDR1 MNHNS and CDR2 SASEGT. CDR3 residues: CASSEAVVAGGTYNEQFF. In DNA form, the CDR3 reads TGTGCCAGCAGTGAAGCGGTAGTAGCGGGGGGTACCTACAATGAGCAGTTCTTC.

The chain carries TRBV6-6 and TRBJ2-2; D not resolved. Trimming removed 5 bases at V and 0 bases at J, with 13 bases between. The CDR3 consists of 16 residues. Germline V gene lookup returns CDR1 MNHNY and CDR2 SVGAGI (reference sequence). CDR3 sequence reads: CASSILSAANTGELFF. The CDR3 coding sequence is TGTGCCAGCAGTATACTAAGCGCCGCGAACACCGGGGAGCTGTTTTTT.

This clonotype was observed a few times. This chain connects TRBV12-3 or TRBV12-4 to TRBJ1-3, with 7 nucleotides matching TRBD1. J gave up 4 bases and V 3 bases, and 3 bases lay outside the gene matches. The CDR3 extends over 14 amino acids. As DNA, the CDR3 is TGTGCCAGCAGTTTCGCGGGACAGGGAAACACCATATATTTT. As protein: CASSFAGQGNTIYF.